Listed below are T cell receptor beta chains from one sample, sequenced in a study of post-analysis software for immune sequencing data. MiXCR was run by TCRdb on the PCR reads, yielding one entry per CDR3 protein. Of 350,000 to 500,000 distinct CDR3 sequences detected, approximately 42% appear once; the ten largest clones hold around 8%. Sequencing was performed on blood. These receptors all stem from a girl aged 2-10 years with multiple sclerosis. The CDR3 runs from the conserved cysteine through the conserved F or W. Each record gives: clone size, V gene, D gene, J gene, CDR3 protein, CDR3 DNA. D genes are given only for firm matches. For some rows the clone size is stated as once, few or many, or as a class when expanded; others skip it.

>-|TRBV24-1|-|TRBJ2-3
CATSDSGGTDTQYF
TGTGCCACCAGTGATTCTGGAGGCACAGATACGCAGTATTTT
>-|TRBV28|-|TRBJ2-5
CASSFGMETQYF
TGTGCCAGCAGTTTCGGGATGGAGACCCAGTACTTC
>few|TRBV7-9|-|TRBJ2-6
CASSLRGAVNSGANVLTF
TGTGCCAGCAGCCTCAGGGGGGCGGTCAACTCTGGGGCCAACGTCCTGACTTTC
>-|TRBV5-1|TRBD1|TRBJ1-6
CASSSGQGANSPLHF
TGCGCCAGCAGCTCTGGACAGGGCGCTAATTCACCCCTCCACTTT
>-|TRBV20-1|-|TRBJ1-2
CSRQERNYGYTF
TGCAGTAGACAGGAAAGAAACTATGGCTACACCTTC
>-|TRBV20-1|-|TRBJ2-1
CSARDEEGEQFF
TGCAGTGCTAGAGACGAGGAGGGCGAGCAGTTCTTC
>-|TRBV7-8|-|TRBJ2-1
CASSLESGSRFNEQFF
TGTGCCAGCAGCTTAGAATCCGGGTCCCGGTTCAATGAGCAGTTCTTC
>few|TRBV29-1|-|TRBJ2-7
CSVEETGVSYEQYF
TGCAGCGTTGAAGAGACGGGCGTCTCCTACGAGCAGTACTTC
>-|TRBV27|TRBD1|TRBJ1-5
CASSPGQGRGSNQPQHF
TGTGCCAGCAGTCCTGGACAGGGGCGGGGGAGCAATCAGCCCCAGCATTTT
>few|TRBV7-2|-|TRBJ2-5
CASSLSTTGLGEQYF
TGTGCCAGCAGCTTAAGCACAACCGGGCTAGGGGAGCAGTACTTC
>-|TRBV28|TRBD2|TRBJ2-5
CASSFAGRDERYF
TGTGCCAGCAGTTTTGCGGGGAGGGACGAGCGGTACTTC
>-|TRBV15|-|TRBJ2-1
CATSFGLAAYNEQFF
TGTGCCACCAGCTTTGGATTAGCGGCTTACAATGAGCAGTTCTTC
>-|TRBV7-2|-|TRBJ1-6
CASSRNRPGDSPLRF
TGTGCCAGCAGCCGCAACAGGCCCGGGGATTCACCCCTCCGCTTT
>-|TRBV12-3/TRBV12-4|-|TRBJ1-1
CASSPADRPTEAFF
TGTGCCAGCAGCCCCGCAGACCGCCCCACTGAAGCTTTCTTT
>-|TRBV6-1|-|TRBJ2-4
CASSEAGLADIQYF
TGTGCCAGCAGTGAAGCGGGACTTGCGGACATTCAGTACTTC
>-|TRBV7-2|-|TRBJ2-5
CASSSSGVGETQYF
TGTGCCAGCAGCTCCTCAGGGGTTGGAGAGACCCAGTACTTC
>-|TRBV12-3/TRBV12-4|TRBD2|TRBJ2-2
CASSRRRVLAGANGELFF
TGTGCCAGCAGCCGCCGCCGAGTCCTAGCGGGAGCGAACGGGGAGCTGTTTTTT
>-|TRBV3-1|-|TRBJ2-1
CASSARYRDNNEQFF
TGTGCCAGCAGCGCTCGGTATCGGGATAACAATGAGCAGTTCTTC
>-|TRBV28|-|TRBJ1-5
CASSYSGNGNQPQHF
TGTGCCAGCAGTTATTCAGGGAATGGCAATCAGCCCCAGCATTTT
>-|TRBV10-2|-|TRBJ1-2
CASSGQDYGYTF
TGCGCCAGCAGTGGACAGGACTATGGCTACACCTTC
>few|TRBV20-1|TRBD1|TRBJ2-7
CSASVFRDREYEQYF
TGCAGTGCTAGCGTCTTCCGGGACAGGGAATACGAGCAGTACTTC
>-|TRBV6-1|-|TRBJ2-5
CASSEEWRWTDQETQYF
TGTGCCAGCAGTGAGGAGTGGAGGTGGACTGACCAAGAGACCCAGTACTTC
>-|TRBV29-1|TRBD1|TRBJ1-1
CSVVSGTGLDTEAFF
TGCAGCGTCGTCTCCGGGACAGGGTTGGACACTGAAGCTTTCTTT
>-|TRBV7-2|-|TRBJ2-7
CASSLEGLVMSYEQYF
TGTGCCAGCAGCTTAGAGGGGTTAGTGATGTCCTACGAGCAGTACTTC